This T cell receptor beta chain appears in the sequencing data of a study of tumor-infiltrating lymphocytes in primary liver carcinoma. Broader study findings: Pairs comparing tumor with adjacent tissue or blood overlapped less than pairs drawn from tumor regions. Top-250-clone fractions were significantly higher in tumors than in blood (p = 0.039).

In the case of this clonotype: Its antigen is unknown.

The input was around 530 ng total RNA; TCR beta cDNA was made from it with a constant-region primer. Employing slightly modified ARM-PCR, three nested multiplex PCR rounds were run, and these gave rise to the TCR beta libraries. PCR rounds one and two used TRBV1-TRBV30 forward primers with a C-beta reverse primer for 9 to 10 cycles each. TCRdb re-analysed the multiplex PCR reads in MiXCR, keeping a single row per CDR3 protein. The repertoire holds a few hundred thousand distinct CDR3 sequences, with 45% to 70% as singletons. CDR1 is SGHRS and CDR2 is YFSETQ in the germline V gene. This CDR3 contains 14 residues. V lost 2 bases and J lost 5, with 14 bases in between. Germline DNA was also extracted, and blood RNA derived from unsorted whole blood. With chronic HBV infection, the patients were also treatment-naive.

The V gene is TRBV5-1, the J gene TRBJ2-7; tentatively, D is TRBD1 (5 bases). Sequenced: peripheral blood. The sequence came from a woman in her twenties or thirties with primary liver carcinoma and hepatitis B virus infection. The CDR3 loop is CASSFIPGLDEQYF. CDR3 DNA: TGCGCCAGCAGCTTTATTCCAGGGCTGGACGAGCAGTACTTC.